This T cell receptor beta chain originates from a study of identical twins. Only a few counts were recorded for this clonotype. TCRdb independently ran MiXCR on the 5' RACE reads; one entry per CDR3 protein. The table lists some 790,000 distinct CDR3 sequences, 15% to 20% of them singletons, with roughly 13% in the top ten. Germline V gene sequence: CDR1 KGHSH, CDR2 LQKENI. The CDR3 spans 13 residues. Trimming stripped 2 bases from V and 6 bases from J, with 8 bases between. In addition, the sample was reused for a study of T cells expressing NK-cell markers. From that study: Whether expanded NKG2C+ T cell clones were HCMV specific stayed uncertain.

The source is a woman aged 18 to 35 in good health. The specimen was PBMCs. V and J are TRBV18 and TRBJ2-1; D is unclear. The CDR3 sequence is CASSPTQSNEQFF. The CDR3 DNA reads as TGTGCCAGCTCACCAACACAATCCAATGAGCAGTTCTTC.